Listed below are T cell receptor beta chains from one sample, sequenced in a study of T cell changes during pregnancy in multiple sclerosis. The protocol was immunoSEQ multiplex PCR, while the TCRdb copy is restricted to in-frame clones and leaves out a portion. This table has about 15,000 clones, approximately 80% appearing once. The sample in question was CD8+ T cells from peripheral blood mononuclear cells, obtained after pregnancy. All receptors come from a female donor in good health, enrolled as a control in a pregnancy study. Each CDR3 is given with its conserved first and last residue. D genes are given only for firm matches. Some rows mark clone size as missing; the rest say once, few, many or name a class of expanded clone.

CASSKDRVAFF,TGTGCCAGCAGCAAGGACAGGGTAGCTTTCTTT,.,TRBD1,TRBJ1-1,TRBV7-9
CASSSGDTEAFF,TGTGCCAGCAGCTCAGGGGACACTGAAGCTTTCTTT,.,.,TRBJ1-1,TRBV5-6
CASSLAGVRDRSPLHF,TGCGCCAGCAGCTTGGCCGGAGTGAGGGATAGGTCACCCCTCCACTTT,.,.,TRBJ1-6,TRBV5-1
CASSVGKGTRYEQYF,TGTGCCAGCAGCGTAGGAAAGGGGACTAGGTACGAGCAGTACTTC,.,TRBD2,TRBJ2-7,TRBV9
CASSVDWDRNQPQHF,TGTGCCAGCAGCGTAGACTGGGACAGAAATCAGCCCCAGCATTTT,.,TRBD1,TRBJ1-5,TRBV9
CASSMEDRKTYGYTF,TGCGCCAGCAGCATGGAGGACCGAAAGACCTATGGCTACACCTTC,.,.,TRBJ1-2,TRBV4-1
CASSLGGLAGNEQYF,TGTGCCAGCAGCTTAGGGGGTCTAGCGGGAAACGAGCAGTACTTC,.,TRBD2,TRBJ2-7,TRBV7-3
CASSELGGDGGYTF,TGCGCCAGCAGTGAGTTAGGAGGGGATGGTGGCTACACCTTC,.,.,TRBJ1-2,TRBV10-1
CASSPDKGANGYTF,TGTGCCAGCAGTCCCGATAAGGGGGCTAATGGCTACACCTTC,once,TRBD1,TRBJ1-2,TRBV7-6
CASSLYTGAYNSPLHF,TGTGCCAGCAGTTTATATACAGGAGCCTATAATTCACCCCTCCACTTT,.,.,TRBJ1-6,TRBV27
CASSPAQGREQYF,TGTGCCAGCAGCCCTGCACAGGGGCGCGAGCAGTACTTC,once,TRBD1,TRBJ2-7,TRBV7-6
CASSETGTGGPSSYGYTF,TGTGCCAGCAGTGAGACAGGGACAGGGGGTCCTTCCTCGTATGGCTACACCTTC,.,TRBD1,TRBJ1-2,TRBV2
CASSVDQEVTEAFF,TGTGCCAGCAGTGTAGATCAAGAGGTAACTGAAGCTTTCTTT,few,.,TRBJ1-1,TRBV6-1
CASSPRLDTYNEQFF,TGCGCCAGCAGCCCCAGACTAGACACCTACAATGAGCAGTTCTTC,.,.,TRBJ2-1,TRBV5-1